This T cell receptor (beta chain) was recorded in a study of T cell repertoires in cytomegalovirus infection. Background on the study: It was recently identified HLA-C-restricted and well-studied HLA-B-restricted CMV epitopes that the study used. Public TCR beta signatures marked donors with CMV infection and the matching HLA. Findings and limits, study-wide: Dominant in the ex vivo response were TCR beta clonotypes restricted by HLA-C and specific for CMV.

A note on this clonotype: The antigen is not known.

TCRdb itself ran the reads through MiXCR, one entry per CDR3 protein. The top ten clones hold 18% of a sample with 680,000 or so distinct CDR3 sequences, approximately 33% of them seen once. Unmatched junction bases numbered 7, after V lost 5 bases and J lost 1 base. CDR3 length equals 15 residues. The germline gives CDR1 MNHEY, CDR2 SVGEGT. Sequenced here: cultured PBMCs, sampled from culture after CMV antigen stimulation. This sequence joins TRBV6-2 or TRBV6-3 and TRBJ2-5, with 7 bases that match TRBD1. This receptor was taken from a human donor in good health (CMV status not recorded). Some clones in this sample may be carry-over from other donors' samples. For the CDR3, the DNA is TGTGCCAGCAGTAACCGGGACAGCATCCAAGAGACCCAGTACTTC. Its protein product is CASSNRDSIQETQYF.